The sequence of this T cell receptor (beta chain) was determined in a study of blood T cell repertoires in COVID-19. About the research overall: Sources were T cells, B-cell-depleted T cells, or PBMCs; the material itself was cDNA or gDNA.

Germline V gene lookup returns CDR1 SGHAT and CDR2 FQNNGV. V lost 1 base, J lost 3 bases, and 5 bases stayed unmatched. This CDR3 spans 16 amino acids. Sequencing used immunoSEQ multiplex PCR; TCRdb keeps in-frame clones, though not all of them. This sample has tens of thousands of clones; over 80% occur once, and the top ten carry about 9%. The rearrangement joins TRBV11-2 to TRBJ2-1; TRBD2 matches 8 bases. The TCR was taken from a human donor with active COVID-19. The donor label of this sample is uncertain. Sequencing input: peripheral blood. CDR3 protein: CASSLVQRGFYNEQFF. DNA for the CDR3: TGTGCCAGCAGCTTAGTTCAGCGGGGGTTCTACAATGAGCAGTTCTTC.